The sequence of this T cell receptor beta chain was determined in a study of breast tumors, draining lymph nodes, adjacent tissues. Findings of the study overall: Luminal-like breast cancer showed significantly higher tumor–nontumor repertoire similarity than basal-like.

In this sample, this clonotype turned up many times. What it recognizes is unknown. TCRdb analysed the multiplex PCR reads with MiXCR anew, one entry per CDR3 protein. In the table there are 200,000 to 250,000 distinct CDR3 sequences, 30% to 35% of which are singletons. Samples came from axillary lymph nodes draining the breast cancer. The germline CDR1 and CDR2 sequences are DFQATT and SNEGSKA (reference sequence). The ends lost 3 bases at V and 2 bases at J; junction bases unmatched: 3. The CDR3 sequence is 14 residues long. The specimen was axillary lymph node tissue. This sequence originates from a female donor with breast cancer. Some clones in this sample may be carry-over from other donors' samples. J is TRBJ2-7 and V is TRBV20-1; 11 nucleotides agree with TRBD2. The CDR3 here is CSASLLAGAYEQYF. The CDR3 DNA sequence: TGCAGTGCTAGTTTACTAGCGGGGGCCTACGAGCAGTACTTC.